This is a list of T cell receptor beta chains from one sample in a study of T cells after yellow fever vaccination. TCRdb re-called the 5' RACE reads through MiXCR, storing one row per CDR3 protein. The profile shows 300,000 or so distinct CDR3 sequences, 10% to 15% of them singletons. Source: CD4+ T cells sorted from PBMCs, taken 45 days after the yellow fever booster vaccination. These receptors all stem from a young man who received the YFV17D yellow fever vaccine. CDR3s include the opening cysteine and the closing phenylalanine or tryptophan. Fields, in order: V gene, CDR3 protein.

TRBV2 CASKLIDEQYF
TRBV30 CAWSRTSGNNEQFF
TRBV5-5 CASSLRQSPGETQYF
TRBV29-1 CSVATGSGNQPQHF
TRBV30 CAWSRTGGNEKLFF
TRBV12-3/TRBV12-4 CASDVNLGQGTSEQYF
TRBV20-1 CSGERTSGRVYRDTQYF
TRBV18 CASSAGTQNSPLHF
TRBV20-1 CSDRQSHSTDTQYF
TRBV18 CASSPPFDRSSFGYTF
TRBV5-1 CASSVLADNEQFF
TRBV20-1 CSAPDAARQYF
TRBV3-1 CASSPVGSRGEKLFF
TRBV20-1 CSARGSSGTYEQYF
TRBV7-2 CASSLVEGEQYF
TRBV7-2 CASSIDPGVPEQFF
TRBV12-3/TRBV12-4 CASSPNRQNNSPLHF
TRBV14 CASSQEPLGYTF
TRBV3-1 CASSQGTGGYQPQHF
TRBV11-1 CASSLSGTSGRAGYEQYF
TRBV4-3 CASSQGGTHTGELFF
TRBV5-8 CASSPGQYTDTQYF
TRBV6-2/TRBV6-3 CASSYRTSGRYADTQYF
TRBV29-1 CSVGGDETQYF
TRBV5-1 CASSLSGQGRSPLHF
TRBV3-1 CASSQDPPLYGPYQFF
TRBV29-1 CSGGDRGIANTGELFF
TRBV5-1 CASSLPGQGAYEQYF
TRBV5-1 CASSQTGGAYEQYF
TRBV30 CAWRGAGGPYEQFF
TRBV7-9 CASSRGTGFTYEQYF
TRBV7-2 CASSLTRDLGYEQYF
TRBV29-1 CSVGGRNSYEQYF
TRBV20-1 CSARRGRPSEQYF
TRBV24-1 CATSDRSSYNEQFF
TRBV29-1 CSVARGHVDEQYF
TRBV6-2/TRBV6-3 CASTQSSYNEQFF
TRBV20-1 CSASTIGAGGPYNEQFF
TRBV20-1 CSAAGQPYEQYF
TRBV14 CASSHPLAGFLNEQFF
TRBV6-6 CASSYSTPYEQYF
TRBV20-1 CSAASTGIQETQYF
TRBV6-2/TRBV6-3 CASRGGLAGYEQYF
TRBV12-3/TRBV12-4 CASSPRDRVPDTQYF
TRBV7-3 CASSLSANTEAFF
TRBV20-1 CSASHRQRGTEAFF
TRBV3-1 CASSQERRLYF
TRBV5-1 CASSFQDTGELFF
TRBV6-5 CASSYLGSGGSYNEQFF
TRBV6-2/TRBV6-3 CASRPGAGYEQYF
TRBV21-1 CASSDRFSLHEQYF
TRBV6-1 CATKQGMNTEAFF
TRBV20-1 CSAPKGDRPGANVLTF
TRBV7-2 CASSSRLAGVGEQYF
TRBV3-1 CASSQVAQTTEAFF
TRBV19 CATRAGTPYEQYF
TRBV7-2 CASSFWDGRQPQHF
TRBV7-2 CASSQNGELETQYF
TRBV20-1 CSARAPTSGVLAKNIQYF